This T cell receptor (beta chain) appears in the sequencing data of a study of T cell responses to AZD1222 COVID-19 vaccine. General observations from the study: Two doses of AZD1222 preceded a rise in Spike-specific TCR breadth and depth. At baseline, just five to seven AZD1222 recipients tested seropositive.

The V segment lost 0 bases and the J segment 8 bases; nucleotides outside the gene matches: 4. The germline V gene encodes CDR1 SEHNR and CDR2 FQNEAQ (reference sequence). There are 15 residues in the CDR3. The repertoire was sequenced with immunoSEQ multiplex PCR; TCRdb's copy has only in-frame clones and lacks some. Counted here are tens of thousands of clones, more than 75% occurring once; the ten biggest clones make up 20% to 25%. To note about this clone: Its target is not known.

This TCR came from an adult in good health. The sample consisted of peripheral blood, taken on day 0 of AZD1222 vaccination. The V gene is TRBV7-9, the J gene TRBJ1-2, with 12 positions matching TRBD1. The DNA for the CDR3 is TGTGCCAGCAGCTTAGCCGGGACAGGGGGCGACGGCTACACCTTC. The encoded protein is CASSLAGTGGDGYTF.